The 25 T cell receptor beta chains presented below share a single source sample, sequenced in a study of blood T cells in healthy people across ages. For the second PCR, which ran for about 7 to 11 cycles, a sample-barcoded 5' primer and a J-beta primer mix were used. MiXCR, applied by TCRdb to the 5' RACE reads, yields one record per CDR3 protein. The top ten hold roughly 3.5% of the sample, which has approximately 800,000 distinct CDR3 sequences, roughly 25% seen once. These data also formed part of another study, on T cells of mothers and their children.

Sequenced input: blood. The source of these receptors is a boy aged 10-17 years in good health.

This clonotype was picked up a small number of times. The genes are TRBV27 and TRBJ1-1; 7 bases line up with TRBD1. Germline loops: CDR1 MNHEY, CDR2 SMNVEV (reference sequence). V was pared by 4 bases and J by 0 bases, with 2 bases of the junction left unmatched. The CDR3 is 14 amino acids. The CDR3 protein is CASSWDRMNTEAFF. CDR3 DNA: TGTGCCAGCAGTTGGGACAGAATGAACACTGAAGCTTTCTTT.

The sample holds a few counts of this clonotype. This CDR3 is CASRDPGEGEKLFF. The CDR3 DNA reads as TGTGCCAGCAGGGACCCGGGGGAGGGGGAAAAACTGTTTTTT. This chain connects TRBV27 to TRBJ1-4; possible D gene TRBD1, 5 bases. Germline V gene data show CDR1 as MNHEY and CDR2 as SMNVEV (reference sequence). CDR3 length: 14 residues. V lost 6 bases to trimming and J lost 8 bases, with 16 bases between them.

This clonotype was detected a few times. The CDR3 reads CAISDPPGTGYNQPQHF. The CDR3 DNA reads as TGTGCCATCAGTGATCCCCCCGGGACAGGGTACAATCAGCCCCAGCATTTT. This rearrangement joins TRBV10-3 to TRBJ1-5; 9 bases are a match to TRBD1. V trimming: 3 bases; J trimming: 3 bases; junction bases outside the gene matches: 9. Germline V CDR1 and CDR2: ENHRY, SYGVKD. The CDR3 has 17 amino acids.

This clonotype was detected a few times. The chain carries TRBV4-2 and TRBJ2-7; D not certain. Trimming removed 1 base from V and 3 bases from J, with 16 bases in between. The CDR3 covers 16 residues. The V gene's germline CDR1 is LGHNA and CDR2 YNFKEQ. The CDR3 coding sequence is TGTGCCAGCAGCCAAGCGAGTGGGGATATAATCTACGAGCAGTACTTC. Translating it yields CASSQASGDIIYEQYF.

V is TRBV27 and J is TRBJ2-5, with 8 nucleotides matching TRBD2. The better agreement between TRBJ2-1 and the DNA end casts doubt on the J call. The CDR3 loop spans 15 amino acids. Germline V gene data show CDR1 as MNHEY and CDR2 as SMNVEV (reference sequence). The CDR3 sequence is CASRSGTSNLNEQFF. In DNA form, the CDR3 reads TGTGCCAGCAGATCCGGGACTAGTAACTTGAATGAGCAGTTCTTC.

The V gene is TRBV9, the J gene TRBJ2-1, with D possibly TRBD2 on 5 matching bases. Between the trimmed V and J ends, which lost 4 bases and 9 bases, there was a span of 23 bases. The CDR3 has 16 amino acids. Germline CDR1 is SGDLS and CDR2 is YYNGEE. The CDR3 loop is CASSPPGSWKGIEQFF. DNA for the CDR3: TGTGCCAGCAGCCCCCCGGGGTCCTGGAAGGGCATTGAGCAGTTCTTC.

V is TRBV10-3 and J is TRBJ2-5; D is uncertain. The germline gives CDR1 ENHRY, CDR2 SYGVKD. Trimming took off 3 bases at V and 3 bases at J, with 5 bases between the two ends. The CDR3 is 12 amino acids. This CDR3 reads CAISDQEETQYF. DNA for the CDR3: TGTGCCATCAGTGATCAAGAAGAGACCCAGTACTTC.

This clonotype was detected a few times. The CDR3 region has the DNA TGCGCCAGCAGCCAAAAGAATTCAGCCGGGGACATCTCTGGAAACACCATATATTTT. It specifies CASSQKNSAGDISGNTIYF. V and J are TRBV4-1 and TRBJ1-3; a possible D gene is TRBD1 (6 bases). V was trimmed by 2 bases and J by 0 bases, leaving 20 bases between them. There are 19 residues in the CDR3. Germline V lookup: CDR1 MGHRA, CDR2 YSYEKL.

This chain connects TRBV6-5 to TRBJ2-7; 8 bases agree with TRBD1. The germline V gene encodes CDR1 MNHEY and CDR2 SVGAGI. The CDR3 has 13 residues. The V segment lost 6 bases and the J segment 3 bases; nucleotides outside the gene matches: 4. The CDR3 bases are TGTGCCAGCAGCAGGGGGCCCTTCTACGAGCAGTACTTC. Translated: CASSRGPFYEQYF.

This clonotype has only a few counts. The V and J genes are TRBV29-1 and TRBJ1-1; TRBD1 might be the D (5 bases). Trimming removed 7 bases from V and 0 bases from J, with 12 bases in between. Germline values: CDR1 SQVTM, CDR2 ANQGSEA. CDR3 size: 13 residues. CDR3 loop: CSAEGQMNTEAFF. The CDR3 DNA is TGCAGCGCCGAGGGGCAGATGAACACTGAAGCTTTCTTT.

The V gene is TRBV29-1, the J gene TRBJ1-1; possibly TRBD1 for D (5 bases). CDR1 SQVTM and CDR2 ANQGSEA come from the germline V gene. The CDR3 has 13 residues. V was pared by 7 bases and J by 2 bases, with 14 bases between. The CDR3 DNA sequence: TGCAGCGCCGGTGGACGGACAAACACTGAAGCTTTCTTT. This translates into CSAGGRTNTEAFF.

The sample holds a few counts of this clonotype. The J gene is TRBJ2-3, the V gene TRBV24-1; TRBD2 aligns across 10 bases. The germline V gene has CDR1 KGHDR and CDR2 SFDVKD. V trimming: 5 bases; J trimming: 2 bases; junction bases outside the gene matches: 12. CDR3 length: 18 residues. In nucleotides, the CDR3 is TGTGCCACCAGTGGCGCCTTCGGGACTAGCGAAAACACAGATACGCAGTATTTT. Translating it yields CATSGAFGTSENTDTQYF.

The rearrangement uses TRBV25-1 and TRBJ1-4; 9 bases are a match to TRBD1. The V gene end was trimmed by 5 bases and the J gene end by 2 bases; junction bases not matched to a gene: 6. This CDR3 has 16 amino acids. Germline loops: CDR1 MGHDK, CDR2 SYGVNS. CDR3 bases: TGTGCCAGCAGTTTTGACAGGGGGTACACTAATGAAAAACTGTTTTTT. It encodes CASSFDRGYTNEKLFF. The full variable domain, rest sourced from reference TRBV25-1 and TRBJ1-4, is EADIYQTPRYLVIGTGKKITLECSQTMGHDKMYWYQQDPGMELHLIHYSYGVNSTEKGDLSSESTVSRIRTEHFPLTLESARPSHTSQYLCASSFDRGYTNEKLFFGSGTQLSVL.

This chain links TRBV9 with TRBJ1-2; D perhaps matches TRBD1 (6 bases). Trimming removed 2 bases at V and 10 bases at J, with 15 bases between. Looked up from germline, CDR1 is SGDLS and CDR2 is YYNGEE. The CDR3 length is 13 residues. The CDR3 bases are TGTGCCAGCAGCGTTTGGCAGGGGTCGGCCTACACCTTC. Amino acid sequence: CASSVWQGSAYTF.

V and J are TRBV18 and TRBJ2-6; no definite D call. The CDR3 extends over 18 amino acids. The germline V gene encodes CDR1 KGHSH and CDR2 LQKENI. V was pared by 8 bases and J by 4 bases, with 24 bases between. In DNA, the CDR3 is TGTGCCAGCCCATCAAGGTCTCCTACGACTTTGGGGGCCAACGTCCTGACTTTC. It encodes CASPSRSPTTLGANVLTF.

In this sample, this clonotype turned up a few times. This chain uses TRBV9 with TRBJ2-3, with 7 nucleotides matching TRBD2. V gave up 3 bases and J gave up 0 bases; unmatched junction bases: 4. The CDR3 has 15 residues. Germline assignment: CDR1 SGDLS and CDR2 YYNGEE. The CDR3 DNA reads as TGTGCCAGCAGCGCGCGGGGGATTAGCACAGATACGCAGTATTTT. Translating it yields CASSARGISTDTQYF.

This chain uses TRBV7-2 with TRBJ1-2; tentatively, D is TRBD1 (5 bases). Trimming removed 3 bases from V and 8 bases from J, with 16 bases in between. CDR3 length equals 14 residues. Germline V gives CDR1 SGHTA, CDR2 FQGNSA. CDR3 DNA: TGTGCCAGCAGCTTGGCCGGGGACCTAGGAGGCTACACCTTC. Its translation is CASSLAGDLGGYTF.

The V call is TRBV12-3 or TRBV12-4, the J call TRBJ1-2, with D possibly TRBD1 on 6 matching bases. The V end lost 6 bases, the J end lost 2 bases, and 16 bases lay between the germline ends. This CDR3 is built from 15 residues. The chain's CDR3 is CASSVRDIRNYGYTF. In DNA, the CDR3 is TGTGCCAGCAGCGTCCGGGACATACGAAACTATGGCTACACCTTC.

This clonotype has a count of ten or more. The chain uses TRBV7-2 and TRBJ2-1; 7 nucleotides agree with TRBD2. The trim removed 2 bases at V and 10 bases at J, leaving 11 bases unmatched. This CDR3 is 15 amino acids long. Per germline, CDR1 SGHTA and CDR2 FQGNSA. The CDR3 spells CASSLLGRTSREQFF. Here the CDR3 DNA reads TGTGCCAGCAGCTTACTCGGGAGGACTTCGAGGGAGCAGTTCTTC.

This clonotype was seen more than once but under ten times. CDR3 loop: CASSEGQGLDTQYF. The CDR3 bases are TGTGCCAGCAGCGAGGGACAGGGGCTAGATACGCAGTATTTT. The chain links TRBV5-5 to TRBJ2-3; 10 bases agree with TRBD1. The CDR3 consists of 14 residues. Germline lookup yields CDR1 SGHKS and CDR2 YYEKEE (reference sequence). The trim removed 4 bases at V and 5 bases at J, leaving 4 bases unmatched.

This clonotype was detected only a few times. The rearrangement uses TRBV5-4 and TRBJ2-3, with 8 bases aligning to TRBD2. V dropped 0 bases and J dropped 5; count of bases not matched to a gene: 8. The CDR3 extends over 16 amino acids. Germline V gene lookup returns CDR1 SGHNT and CDR2 YYREEE (reference sequence). The CDR3 here is CASSLDTGGPGDTQYF. The DNA of the CDR3 is TGTGCCAGCAGCTTGGACACGGGGGGGCCGGGAGATACGCAGTATTTT.

Only a few counts were recorded for this clonotype. The chain couples TRBV6-6 to TRBJ2-7; 7 nucleotides agree with TRBD1. The CDR3 spans 15 residues. Germline V gene data show CDR1 as MNHNY and CDR2 as SVGAGI (reference sequence). Trimming took 5 bases from V and 4 from J; bases not matched to a gene: 11. CDR3 amino acids: CASSPSGTVGYEQYF. The CDR3 DNA reads TGTGCCAGCAGTCCCTCCGGGACAGTCGGGTACGAGCAGTACTTC.

The chain is built from TRBV7-2 and TRBJ1-2; D call uncertain. Germline CDR1 is SGHTA and CDR2 is FQGNSA. The CDR3 loop spans 15 amino acids. The V gene lost 5 bases and the J gene lost 2 bases, with 15 bases spanning the gap. The CDR3 coding sequence is TGTGCCAGCAGCCACGACATTTCCCAAAACTATGGCTACACCTTC. Protein: CASSHDISQNYGYTF.

The chain has TRBV20-1 and TRBJ2-1; D uncertain. This CDR3 is built from 12 residues. Germline CDR1 reads DFQATT; CDR2 reads SNEGSKA (reference sequence). Trimming took 0 bases from V and 8 from J, leaving 8 bases between them. This chain's CDR3 is CSARDGVDEQFF. CDR3 nucleotides: TGCAGTGCTAGAGATGGGGTGGATGAGCAGTTCTTC.

This clonotype appeared a few times. The J gene is TRBJ1-4, the V gene TRBV6-2 or TRBV6-3; unclear D gene. This CDR3 is built from 17 residues. Germline values: CDR1 MNHEY, CDR2 SVGEGT. Trimming pared 0 bases from V and 0 bases from J, leaving 11 bases between. CDR3 in DNA: TGTGCCAGCAGTTACTCTCCGCAGGACGCAACTAATGAAAAACTGTTTTTT. It is translated as CASSYSPQDATNEKLFF.